The rows below give T cell receptor beta chains drawn from one sample of a study of cytomegalovirus exposure and HLA in healthy donors. TCRdb keeps only in-frame clones here, not all; method: immunoSEQ multiplex PCR. The sample carries 99,000 or so clones, 75% to 80% recorded once. Sequencing was performed on PBMCs. The receptors derive from a man aged 55 to 69 in good health and CMV-seropositive. CDR3s include the opening cysteine and the closing phenylalanine or tryptophan. D genes are given only for firm matches. The size field is filled for only some rows; it gives once, few, many or a size class.

CDR3nt: TGTGCCAGCAGCAAAGACACGAGCTCCTACGAGCAGTACTTC
CDR3aa: CASSKDTSSYEQYF
d_gene: NA
abundance: few
j_gene: TRBJ2-7
v_gene: TRBV5-5

CDR3nt: TGCGCCAGCAGCGAGTCCGGGACAGCCACAGATACGCAGTATTTT
CDR3aa: CASSESGTATDTQYF
d_gene: TRBD1
abundance: NA
j_gene: TRBJ2-3
v_gene: TRBV4-1

CDR3nt: TGTGCCAGCAGCAGGACAGTGAACACTGAAGCTTTCTTT
CDR3aa: CASSRTVNTEAFF
d_gene: NA
abundance: NA
j_gene: TRBJ1-1
v_gene: TRBV7-9

CDR3nt: TGTGCCAGCACCGAAGCCCCTTCCTACGAGCAGTACTTC
CDR3aa: CASTEAPSYEQYF
d_gene: NA
abundance: NA
j_gene: TRBJ2-7
v_gene: TRBV5-5

CDR3nt: TGTGCCAGCATTCCAGACTCCCGTGTTTTCAGTGAAGCTTTCTTT
CDR3aa: CASIPDSRVFSEAFF
d_gene: NA
abundance: NA
j_gene: TRBJ1-1
v_gene: TRBV6-5

CDR3nt: TGCGCCAGCGCTCAGGGGATCTTTACAGATACGCAGTATTTT
CDR3aa: CASAQGIFTDTQYF
d_gene: NA
abundance: NA
j_gene: TRBJ2-3
v_gene: TRBV10-2

CDR3nt: TGTGGCCCGGGGGTGGCTGAAGCTTTCTTT
CDR3aa: CGPGVAEAFF
d_gene: NA
abundance: NA
j_gene: TRBJ1-1
v_gene: TRBV9

CDR3nt: TGTGCCAGCAGAGCGGGGGGAGGAGGGAACACTGAAGCTTTCTTT
CDR3aa: CASRAGGGGNTEAFF
d_gene: NA
abundance: once
j_gene: TRBJ1-1
v_gene: TRBV25-1

CDR3nt: TGCGCCAGCAGCCAAGATTATCCTAGAGCCTACGAGCAGTACTTC
CDR3aa: CASSQDYPRAYEQYF
d_gene: NA
abundance: NA
j_gene: TRBJ2-7
v_gene: TRBV4-3

CDR3nt: TGTGCCAGTGAAGCGGGGAGGAATGAGCAGTTCTTC
CDR3aa: CASEAGRNEQFF
d_gene: TRBD2
abundance: NA
j_gene: TRBJ2-1
v_gene: TRBV19

CDR3nt: TGTCGCCCTTACAGGGAGCTGGGCAATCAGCCCCAGCATTTT
CDR3aa: CRPYRELGNQPQHF
d_gene: NA
abundance: NA
j_gene: TRBJ1-5
v_gene: TRBV19

CDR3nt: TGTGCCAGCAGTTACCATCAGGGAAATCGAGAGCATACGCAGTATTTT
CDR3aa: CASSYHQGNREHTQYF
d_gene: NA
abundance: NA
j_gene: TRBJ2-3
v_gene: TRBV6-5

CDR3nt: TGTGCCAGCAGCCAGGAAACAGGGGGCAAAGCTTTCTTT
CDR3aa: CASSQETGGKAFF
d_gene: TRBD1
abundance: NA
j_gene: TRBJ1-1
v_gene: TRBV13

CDR3nt: TGCGCCAGCAGCCTAGACAGGCCGACCTACGAGCAGTACTTC
CDR3aa: CASSLDRPTYEQYF
d_gene: NA
abundance: once
j_gene: TRBJ2-7
v_gene: TRBV5-1

CDR3nt: TGTGCCAGCAGTGAATTAGGGGGCCCGGACTATGGCTACACCTTC
CDR3aa: CASSELGGPDYGYTF
d_gene: TRBD1
abundance: once
j_gene: TRBJ1-2
v_gene: TRBV25-1

CDR3nt: TGTGCCAGCTCACCCCCGACAGGGGGATATGGCTACACCTTC
CDR3aa: CASSPPTGGYGYTF
d_gene: TRBD1
abundance: NA
j_gene: TRBJ1-2
v_gene: TRBV18

CDR3nt: TGTGCCATCAGAGGTAGCGGGGGTTCCAGCTCCTACAATGAGCAGTTCTTC
CDR3aa: CAIRGSGGSSSYNEQFF
d_gene: TRBD2
abundance: once
j_gene: TRBJ2-1
v_gene: TRBV10-3

CDR3nt: TGTGCCAGCATGGGGGCCACTGAAGCTTTCTTT
CDR3aa: CASMGATEAFF
d_gene: NA
abundance: NA
j_gene: TRBJ1-1
v_gene: TRBV27